This T cell receptor beta chain was recovered during a study of T cell responses to AZD1222 COVID-19 vaccine. Note on this clone: Antigen specificity is unknown.

V lost 1 base and J lost 7, with 13 bases in between. The V gene's germline CDR1 is MNHEY and CDR2 SMNVEV (reference sequence). The CDR3 runs to 14 residues. The protocol was immunoSEQ multiplex PCR, while the TCRdb copy is restricted to in-frame clones and leaves out a portion. The sample holds roughly 55,000 clones, roughly nine tenths seen once. Study-level points and caveats: Compared with day 0, the breadth and depth of the Spike-specific TCR repertoire rose significantly after two doses of AZD1222.

This rearrangement joins TRBV27 to TRBJ1-2; D remains ambiguous. This sequence originates from an adult in good health. The sequences come from peripheral blood, collected on day 0 of AZD1222 vaccination. In DNA, the CDR3 is TGTGCCAGCAGTTTATTACCCATAGGCCCTGGCTACACCTTC. This translates into CASSLLPIGPGYTF.